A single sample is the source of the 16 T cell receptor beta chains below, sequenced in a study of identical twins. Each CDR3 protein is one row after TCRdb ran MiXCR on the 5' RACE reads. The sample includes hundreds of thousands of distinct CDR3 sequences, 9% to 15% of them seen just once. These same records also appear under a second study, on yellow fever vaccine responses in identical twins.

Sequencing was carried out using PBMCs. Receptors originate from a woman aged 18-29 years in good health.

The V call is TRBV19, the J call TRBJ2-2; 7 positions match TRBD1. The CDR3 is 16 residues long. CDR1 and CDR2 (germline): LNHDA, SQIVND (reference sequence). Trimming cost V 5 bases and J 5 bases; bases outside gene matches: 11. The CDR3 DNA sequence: TGTGCCAGTAGTGGGCGAGCAGGGGGTTGGACCGGGGAGCTGTTTTTT. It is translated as CASSGRAGGWTGELFF.

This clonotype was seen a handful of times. CDR3 DNA sequence: TGTGCCAGCAGCTGGGGGGGTGGTGAAGAGCAGTACGTC. This gives the protein CASSWGGGEEQYV. The chain is built from TRBV5-4 and TRBJ2-7; 7 bases align to TRBD2. Germline CDR1 is SGHNT and CDR2 is YYREEE (reference sequence). This CDR3 spans 13 amino acids. V shed 3 bases and J 7 bases; nucleotides not matched to a gene: 7.

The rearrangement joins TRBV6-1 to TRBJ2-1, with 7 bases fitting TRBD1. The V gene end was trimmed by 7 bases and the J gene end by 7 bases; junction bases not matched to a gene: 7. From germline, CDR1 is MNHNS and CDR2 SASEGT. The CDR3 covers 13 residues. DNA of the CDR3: TGTGCCAGCAATCACAGGGGTGCTAATGAGCAGTTCTTC. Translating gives CASNHRGANEQFF.

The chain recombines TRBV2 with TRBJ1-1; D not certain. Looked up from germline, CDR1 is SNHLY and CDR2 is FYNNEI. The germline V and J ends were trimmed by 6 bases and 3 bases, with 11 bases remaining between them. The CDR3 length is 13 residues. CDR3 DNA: TGTGCCAGCAGGGAACAAGAGTACACTGAAGCTTTCTTT. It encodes CASREQEYTEAFF.

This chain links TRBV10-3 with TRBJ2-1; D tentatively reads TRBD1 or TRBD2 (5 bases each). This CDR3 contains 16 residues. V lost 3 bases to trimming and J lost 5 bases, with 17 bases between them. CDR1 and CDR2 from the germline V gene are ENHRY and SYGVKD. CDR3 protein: CAISEGASGPNNEQFF. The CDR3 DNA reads TGTGCCATCAGTGAAGGGGCCTCGGGACCCAACAATGAGCAGTTCTTC.

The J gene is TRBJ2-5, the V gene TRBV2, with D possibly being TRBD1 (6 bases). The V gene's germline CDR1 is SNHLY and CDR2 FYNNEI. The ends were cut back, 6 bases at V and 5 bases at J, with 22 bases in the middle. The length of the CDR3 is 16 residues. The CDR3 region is CASSDPVLGAPETQYF. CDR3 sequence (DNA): TGTGCCAGCAGCGATCCGGTTTTGGGGGCGCCGGAGACCCAGTACTTC.

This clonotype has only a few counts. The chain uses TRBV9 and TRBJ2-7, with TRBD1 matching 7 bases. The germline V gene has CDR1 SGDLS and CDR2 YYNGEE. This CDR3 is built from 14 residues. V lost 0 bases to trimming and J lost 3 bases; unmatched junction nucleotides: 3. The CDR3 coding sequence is TGTGCCAGCAGCGTAGGGGCAGGGGGCTACGAGCAGTACTTC. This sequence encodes CASSVGAGGYEQYF. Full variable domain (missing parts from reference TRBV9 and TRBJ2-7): DSGVTQTPKHLITATGQRVTLRCSPRSGDLSVYWYQQSLDQGLQFLIQYYNGEERAKGNILERFSAQQFPDLHSELNLSSLELGDSALYFCASSVGAGGYEQYFGPGTRLTVT.

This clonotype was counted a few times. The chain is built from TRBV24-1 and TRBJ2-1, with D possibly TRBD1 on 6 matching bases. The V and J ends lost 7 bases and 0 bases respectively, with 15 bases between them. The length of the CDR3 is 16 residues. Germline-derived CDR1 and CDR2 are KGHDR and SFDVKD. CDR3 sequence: CATSRQVTSSYNEQFF. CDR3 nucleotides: TGTGCCACCAGCCGACAGGTGACAAGCTCCTACAATGAGCAGTTCTTC.

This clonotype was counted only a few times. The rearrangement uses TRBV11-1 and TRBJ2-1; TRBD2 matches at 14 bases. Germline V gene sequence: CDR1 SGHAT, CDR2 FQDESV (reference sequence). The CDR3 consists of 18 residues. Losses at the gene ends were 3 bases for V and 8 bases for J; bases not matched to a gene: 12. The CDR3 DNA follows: TGTGCCAGCAGCTTCCCGGGACTAGCGGGAGTATCTGGCGATGAGCAGTTCTTC. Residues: CASSFPGLAGVSGDEQFF.

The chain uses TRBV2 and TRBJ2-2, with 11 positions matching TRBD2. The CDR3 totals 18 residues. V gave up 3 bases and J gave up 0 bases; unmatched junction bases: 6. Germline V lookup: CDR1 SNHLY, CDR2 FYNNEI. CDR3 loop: CASSDPHSGRANTGELFF. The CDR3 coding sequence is TGTGCCAGCAGTGATCCCCATAGCGGGAGGGCGAACACCGGGGAGCTGTTTTTT.

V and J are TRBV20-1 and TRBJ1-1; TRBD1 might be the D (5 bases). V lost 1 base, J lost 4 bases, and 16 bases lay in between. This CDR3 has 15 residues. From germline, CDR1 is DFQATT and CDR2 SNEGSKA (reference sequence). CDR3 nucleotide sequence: TGCAGTGCTAGAGCCTCGACTGGGGGAGGCACTGAAGCTTTCTTT. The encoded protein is CSARASTGGGTEAFF.

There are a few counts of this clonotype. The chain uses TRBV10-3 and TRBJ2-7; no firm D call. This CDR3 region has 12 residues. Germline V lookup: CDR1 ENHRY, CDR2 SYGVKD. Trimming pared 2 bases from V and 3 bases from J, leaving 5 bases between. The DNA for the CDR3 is TGTGCCATCAGTGAGGGGGACTACGAGCAGTACTTC. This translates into CAISEGDYEQYF.

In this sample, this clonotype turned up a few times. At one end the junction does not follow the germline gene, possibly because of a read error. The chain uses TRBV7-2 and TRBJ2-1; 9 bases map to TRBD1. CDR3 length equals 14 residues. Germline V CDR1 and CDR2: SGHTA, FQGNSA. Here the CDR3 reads CASSPRDRVSKGIF. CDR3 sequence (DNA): TGTGCCAGCAGCCCCCGGGACAGGGTTTCTAAAGGGATCTTC.

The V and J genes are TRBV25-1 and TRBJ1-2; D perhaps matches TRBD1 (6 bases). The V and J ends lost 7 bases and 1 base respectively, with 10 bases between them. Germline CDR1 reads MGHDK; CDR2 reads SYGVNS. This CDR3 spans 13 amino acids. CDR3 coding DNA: TGTGCCAGCACGGGGGCCCTTAACTATGGCTACACCTTC. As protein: CASTGALNYGYTF.

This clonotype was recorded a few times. The CDR3 DNA sequence: TGTGCCAGCAGTTTTGGGGTTTCTGGAAACACCATATATTTT. Its protein is CASSFGVSGNTIYF. V is TRBV12-3 or TRBV12-4 and J is TRBJ1-3; D not certain. This CDR3 spans 14 amino acids. With 3 bases removed from V and 1 base from J, the gap between germline ends came to 7 bases.

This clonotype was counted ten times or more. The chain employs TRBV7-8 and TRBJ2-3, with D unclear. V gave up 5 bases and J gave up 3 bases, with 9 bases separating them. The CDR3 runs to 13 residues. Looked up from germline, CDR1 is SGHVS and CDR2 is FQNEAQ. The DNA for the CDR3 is TGTGCCAGCAGCCTCTTACCTACAGATACGCAGTATTTT. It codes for CASSLLPTDTQYF. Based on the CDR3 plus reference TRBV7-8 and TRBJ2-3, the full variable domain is GAGVSQSPRYKVAKRGQDVALRCDPISGHVSLFWYQQALGQGPEFLTYFQNEAQLDKSGLPSDRFFAERPEGSVSTLKIQRTQQEDSAVYLCASSLLPTDTQYFGPGTRLTVL.